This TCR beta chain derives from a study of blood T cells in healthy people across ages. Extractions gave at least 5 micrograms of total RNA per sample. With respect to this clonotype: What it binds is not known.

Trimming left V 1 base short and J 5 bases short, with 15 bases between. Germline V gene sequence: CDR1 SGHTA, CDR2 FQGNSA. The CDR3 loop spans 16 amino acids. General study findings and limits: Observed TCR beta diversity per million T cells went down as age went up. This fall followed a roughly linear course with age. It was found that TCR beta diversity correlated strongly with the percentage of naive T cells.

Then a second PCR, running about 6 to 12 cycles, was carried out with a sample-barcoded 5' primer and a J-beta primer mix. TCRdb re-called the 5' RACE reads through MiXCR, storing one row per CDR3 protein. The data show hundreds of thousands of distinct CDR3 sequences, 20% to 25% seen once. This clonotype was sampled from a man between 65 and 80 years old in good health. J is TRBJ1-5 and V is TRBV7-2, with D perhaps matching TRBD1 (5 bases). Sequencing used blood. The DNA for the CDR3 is TGTGCCAGCAGCTTAGGCGAGGCAGGGAGGGATCAGCCCCAGCATTTT. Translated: CASSLGEAGRDQPQHF. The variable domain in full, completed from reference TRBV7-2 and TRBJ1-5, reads GAGVSQSPSNKVTEKGKDVELRCDPISGHTALYWYRQSLGQGLEFLIYFQGNSAPDKSGLPSDRFSAERTGGSVSTLTIQRTQQEDSAVYLCASSLGEAGRDQPQHFGDGTRLSIL.